The rows below give T cell receptor beta chains drawn from one sample of a study of monozygotic twins with inflammatory bowel disease. Reprocessing the 5' RACE reads, TCRdb reports a single entry for every CDR3 protein and omits DNA. In total, the table holds over 110,000 distinct CDR3 sequences. The sample was blood. The receptors stem from a human donor with ulcerative colitis or Crohn's disease, or a healthy co-twin of an affected twin (not recorded which). Both conserved end residues are part of each CDR3.

J | V | CDR3
TRBJ2-2 | TRBV5-1 | CASRTGQGDTGELFF
TRBJ2-2 | TRBV7-9 | CASSKQRTGEAGELFF
TRBJ2-1 | TRBV10-3 | CAISDRSSYNEQFF
TRBJ1-2 | TRBV6-1 | CASSDNSALNYGYTF
TRBJ2-1 | TRBV20-1 | CSAWGLASDEQFF
TRBJ2-3 | TRBV4-3 | CASSQKTTTDTQYF
TRBJ2-5 | TRBV18 | CASSPGGLETQYF
TRBJ2-1 | TRBV10-3 | CAIRPQGNNEQFF
TRBJ1-2 | TRBV12-3/TRBV12-4 | CASSRRGADGYTF
TRBJ2-3 | TRBV3-1 | CASSQDYSTDTQYF
TRBJ2-7 | TRBV5-1 | CASSNPGTGLNYEQYF
TRBJ2-2 | TRBV29-1 | CSVVAGSGELFF
TRBJ1-5 | TRBV7-2 | CASSFSWGSNQPQHF
TRBJ1-5 | TRBV9 | CASSPPGVDQPQHF
TRBJ2-7 | TRBV4-2 | CASSQGPMAGGYYEQYF
TRBJ2-3 | TRBV6-2/TRBV6-3 | CASRLQVPTDTQYF
TRBJ2-2 | TRBV7-2 | CASSSAVQANTGELFF
TRBJ2-2 | TRBV7-2 | CASRFTSGDGELFF
TRBJ1-2 | TRBV5-1 | CASSLGPREAGGNYGYTF
TRBJ1-2 | TRBV7-2 | CASSSQGANGYTF
TRBJ1-4 | TRBV6-6 | CANSVQGAEEKLFF
TRBJ2-3 | TRBV5-1 | CASSLGGGGSGGTRDTQYF
TRBJ2-7 | TRBV20-1 | CSARDPGTGGDEQYF
TRBJ2-2 | TRBV3-1 | CASSPTGAGELFF
TRBJ1-2 | TRBV20-1 | CSATSTAGGFNYGYTF
TRBJ2-7 | TRBV18 | CASSPDREHEQYF
TRBJ2-1 | TRBV18 | CASSPRRDTYNEQFF
TRBJ2-7 | TRBV20-1 | CSASDRVHEQYF
TRBJ2-5 | TRBV5-1 | CASRDGGAEETQYF
TRBJ1-2 | TRBV4-1 | CASSQGIQGLNYTF
TRBJ2-7 | TRBV5-6 | CASSAWTASYEQYF
TRBJ2-5 | TRBV15 | CATSISRTGGGETQYF
TRBJ2-1 | TRBV6-2/TRBV6-3 | CASSYDPQGASYNEQFF
TRBJ2-7 | TRBV14 | CASSQGLDAYEQYF
TRBJ2-3 | TRBV12-3/TRBV12-4 | CASTTRGVFSTDTQYF
TRBJ2-1 | TRBV12-3/TRBV12-4 | CASRPDLSYNEQFF
TRBJ2-2 | TRBV5-1 | CASSLPQGDTGELFF
TRBJ1-2 | TRBV5-5 | CASSLPGENYGYTF
TRBJ2-1 | TRBV6-4 | CASSDSMSSGGANEQFF
TRBJ2-5 | TRBV9 | CASSVAATSETQYF
TRBJ2-5 | TRBV20-1 | CSATLWVAGTGETQYF
TRBJ1-4 | TRBV6-1 | CASSAGFEKLFF
TRBJ2-1 | TRBV7-2 | CASSPAPGTQYNEQFF
TRBJ1-2 | TRBV30 | CAWRAGNYGYTF
TRBJ2-1 | TRBV4-2 | CASSQDQTGGDPFF
TRBJ2-2 | TRBV6-6 | CASKQGRSTGELFF
TRBJ2-2 | TRBV4-3 | CASSQDSVGAGELFF
TRBJ2-6 | TRBV20-1 | CSARLSGRSGANVLTF
TRBJ1-1 | TRBV20-1 | CSHTSNTEAFF
TRBJ1-5 | TRBV30 | CAWMGGNQPQHF
TRBJ2-3 | TRBV12-5 | CASGFRSEASGSTDTQYF
TRBJ1-6 | TRBV20-1 | CSARPTAASYNSPLHF